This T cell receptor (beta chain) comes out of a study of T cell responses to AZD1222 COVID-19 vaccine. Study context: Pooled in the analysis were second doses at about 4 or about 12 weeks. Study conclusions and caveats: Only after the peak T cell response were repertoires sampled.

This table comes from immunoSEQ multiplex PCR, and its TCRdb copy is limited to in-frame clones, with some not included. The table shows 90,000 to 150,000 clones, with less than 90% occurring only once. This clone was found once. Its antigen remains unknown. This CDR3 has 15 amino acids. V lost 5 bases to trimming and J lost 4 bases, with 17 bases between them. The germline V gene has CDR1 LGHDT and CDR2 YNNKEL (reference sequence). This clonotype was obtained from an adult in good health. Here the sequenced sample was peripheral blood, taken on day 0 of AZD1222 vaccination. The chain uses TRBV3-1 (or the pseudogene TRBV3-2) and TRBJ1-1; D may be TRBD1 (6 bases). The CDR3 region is CASSTVPGAGTEAFF. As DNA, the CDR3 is TGTGCCAGCAGCACCGTCCCGGGGGCGGGCACTGAAGCTTTCTTT.